The present T cell receptor beta chain was sequenced within a study of T cells expressing NK-cell markers. Whole-study context: Just one sequenced donor of eight was HCMV-seronegative, while seven were seropositive.

From its re-call of the 5' RACE reads, TCRdb lists each CDR3 protein once, without DNA. The specimen's table records roughly 15,000 distinct CDR3 sequences. Input material: blood T cells: a sorted CD56 or NKG2C T cell subset, CD4+ or CD8+ T cells, or bulk PBMC T cells (not recorded which). This clonotype originated in a man aged 18 to 69 in good health.

CDR3 loop: CASSLAGFGELFF. The rearrangement links TRBV5-6 to TRBJ2-2. Per the germline V gene, CDR1 is SGHDT and CDR2 is YYEEEE. The CDR3 has 13 residues.